This TCR beta chain was sequenced for a study of human T cells and chemical hapten exposure (dated by TCRdb to 2020 to 2022). About the investigation overall: For sensitization, 2% DPC in acetone was applied to a 2 cm by 2 cm area of upper inner arm skin. In alopecia patients, the study followed how the peripheral blood TCR repertoire changed in vivo over primary and secondary sensitization to diphenylcyclopropenone (DPC), a hapten. Libraries were combined into a pool for sequencing, and differences in TCR yield between samples came mainly from small differences in library volumes within the pool. Patch testing on the upper back used Finn chambers containing 0.01% DPC, with scoring done after 6 days according to International Contact Dermatitis Research Group standards. Weekly therapeutic DPC doses were additionally applied to the scalp of patients throughout the roughly 23-week study period. For TCR sequencing, blood came from approximately 29 alopecia patients at anywhere from one to four time points (pre-sensitization, 2, 6 and 24 weeks). Blood samples were taken from patients before sensitization (week 0) and at 2, 6 and about 24 weeks after DPC sensitization. Alopecia areata with under or over 50% scalp involvement, alopecia totalis and alopecia universalis were represented in the patient cohort, which was mostly female.

What this sample's time point label stands for: pre-sensitization, week 0. This specimen's treatment or condition label, per the study, means: therapeutic diphenylcyclopropenone sensitization with weekly scalp DPC. At each patch-test visit, blood was drawn before the patch test was applied. To be eligible, patients had to be aged 18 to 70, diagnosed with alopecia and judged suitable for DPC therapy, while pregnant patients were excluded. Total RNA was isolated from unfractionated whole blood collected in Tempus Blood RNA tubes. The library was generated by RACE. The instrument given in TCRdb is NextSeq 500. During library preparation, unique molecular identifiers were attached to individual cDNA molecules so that TCRs could be counted in a quantitative, reproducible way. For every blood RNA sample, sequencing covered both the TCR alpha and TCR beta chains. In the authors' own workflow: A median of about 87,000 TCRs per sample was observed, with a range of roughly 20,000 to 750,000. V, J and CDR3 annotation of the TCR reads was carried out using the Decombinator software suite. For PS versus PT1 abundance plots, all samples were subsampled to the same number of TCRs (28,000). Expanded TCRs were defined as absent before sensitization and observed at least eight times at the 2-week time point. TCRdb trimmed the raw reads at Q25, called clones with MiXCR and kept productive beta chains. Rows matching on CDR3 protein sequence are summarized as one entry with the most common DNA and genes. The V and J calls and clone size come from TCRdb's table, not from the authors' own analysis. The sample table records about 93,000 distinct CDR3 sequences; 8.5% of these occur just once. Of the sample, around 2.6% falls within the top ten clones.

As concerns this clonotype: Which antigen it targets is not known. The record has no base qualities; no much larger clone is one base away.

What the work shows at the level of the full study, not this receptor alone: Patch test score was positively correlated with the number of PT1 expanded TCRs, with significance at thresholds 8, 16 and 32 but not at 4. Repeated subsampling changed both the strength of the expansion versus patch-test correlation and the threshold at which the correlation became significant. All patients had alopecia, a presumed autoimmune disease, so their immune response might differ from that of healthy individuals. The number of TCRs above 1 in 1000 frequency did not change with DPC sensitization; there was no evidence of global repertoire structure alterations. Significantly more large CDR3 similarity clusters were formed by expanded TCRs than by pre-sensitization or healthy control sets, consistent with antigen-driven responses.

Via the germline V gene, CDR1 is SGDLS and CDR2 YYNGEE. Its CDR3 holds 13 amino acids, cysteine through phenylalanine. Kept here is only the CDR3 DNA, which spans 39 bases and is read in frame from base 1. Deletion took 3 bases off V and 6 bases off J, with a span of 9 bases between the germline ends. This TCR derives from a man aged 35 to 55 with alopecia areata. Some clones in this sample may be carry-over from other donors' samples. The rearrangement combines TRBV9 with TRBJ2-2; the D segment cannot be called with confidence. The sequencing here drew on whole blood, taken in connection with sensitization to the hapten diphenylcyclopropenone (DPC). The DNA sequence follows: TGTGCCAGCAGCGAGGGTAGCCCCGGGGAGCTGTTTTTT. Its product reads: CASSEGSPGELFF.